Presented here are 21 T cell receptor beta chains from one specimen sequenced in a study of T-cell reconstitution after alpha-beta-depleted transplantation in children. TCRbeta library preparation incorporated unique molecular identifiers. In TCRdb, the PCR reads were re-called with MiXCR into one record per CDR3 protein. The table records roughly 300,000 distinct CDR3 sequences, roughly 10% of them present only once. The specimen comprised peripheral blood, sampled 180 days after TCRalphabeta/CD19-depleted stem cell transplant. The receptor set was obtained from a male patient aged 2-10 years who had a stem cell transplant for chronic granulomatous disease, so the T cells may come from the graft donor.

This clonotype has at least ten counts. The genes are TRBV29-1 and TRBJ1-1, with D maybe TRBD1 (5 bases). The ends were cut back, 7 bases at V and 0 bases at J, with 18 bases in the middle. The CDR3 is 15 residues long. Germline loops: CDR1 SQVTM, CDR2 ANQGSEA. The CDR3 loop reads CSGYRGPVMNTEAFF. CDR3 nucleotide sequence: TGCAGCGGCTATCGGGGCCCAGTTATGAACACTGAAGCTTTCTTT.

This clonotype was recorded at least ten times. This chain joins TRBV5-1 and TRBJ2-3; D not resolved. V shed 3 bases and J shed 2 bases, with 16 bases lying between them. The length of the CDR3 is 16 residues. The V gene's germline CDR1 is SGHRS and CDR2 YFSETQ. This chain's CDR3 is CASSSEGLRYTDTQYF. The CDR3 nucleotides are TGCGCCAGCAGCTCGGAAGGGCTCAGATACACAGATACGCAGTATTTT.

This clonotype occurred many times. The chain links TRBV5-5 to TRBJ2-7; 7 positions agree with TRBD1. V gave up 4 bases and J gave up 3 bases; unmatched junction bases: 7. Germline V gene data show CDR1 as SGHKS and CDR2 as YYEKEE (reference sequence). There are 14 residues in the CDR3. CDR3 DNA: TGTGCCAGCAGCACCCGACAGGGTATCTACGAGCAGTACTTC. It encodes CASSTRQGIYEQYF.

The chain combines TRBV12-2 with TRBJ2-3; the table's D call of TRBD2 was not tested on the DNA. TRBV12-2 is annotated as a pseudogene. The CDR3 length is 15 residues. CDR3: CVCSGVRASTDTQYF. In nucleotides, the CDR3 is TGTGTGTGCAGCGGAGTGCGGGCCAGCACAGATACGCAGTATTTT.

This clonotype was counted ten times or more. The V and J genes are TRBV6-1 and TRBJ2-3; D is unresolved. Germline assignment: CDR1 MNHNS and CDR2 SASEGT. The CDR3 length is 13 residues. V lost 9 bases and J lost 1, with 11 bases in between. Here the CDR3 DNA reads TGTGCCAGTGGCGGACGGGGCACAGATACGCAGTATTTT. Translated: CASGGRGTDTQYF.

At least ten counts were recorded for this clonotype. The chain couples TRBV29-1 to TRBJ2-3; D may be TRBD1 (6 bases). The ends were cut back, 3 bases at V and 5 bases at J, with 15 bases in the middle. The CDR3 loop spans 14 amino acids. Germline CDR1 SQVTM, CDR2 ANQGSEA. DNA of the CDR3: TGCAGCGTTGACACAGGGCGTATGGTAGATACGCAGTATTTT. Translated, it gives CSVDTGRMVDTQYF.

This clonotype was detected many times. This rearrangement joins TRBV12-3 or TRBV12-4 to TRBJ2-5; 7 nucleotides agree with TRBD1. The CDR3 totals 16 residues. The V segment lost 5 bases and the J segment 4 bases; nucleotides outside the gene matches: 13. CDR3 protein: CASSPHRGLGGETQYF. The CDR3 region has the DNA TGTGCCAGCAGTCCGCACAGGGGATTGGGCGGAGAGACCCAGTACTTC.

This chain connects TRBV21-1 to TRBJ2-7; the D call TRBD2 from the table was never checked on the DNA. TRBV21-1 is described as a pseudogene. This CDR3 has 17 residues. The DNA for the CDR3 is TGTGCCAGCTCCAATCTAATGGGCGCTAGCGGGTGGTACGAGCAGTACTTC. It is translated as CASSNLMGASGWYEQYF.

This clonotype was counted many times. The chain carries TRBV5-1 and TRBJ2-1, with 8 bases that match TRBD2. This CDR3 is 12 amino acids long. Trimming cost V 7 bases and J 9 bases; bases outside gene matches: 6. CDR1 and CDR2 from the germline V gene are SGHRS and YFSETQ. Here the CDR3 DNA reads TGCGCCAGCTTCACACGGGGGGGTGAGCAGTTCTTC. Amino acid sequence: CASFTRGGEQFF.

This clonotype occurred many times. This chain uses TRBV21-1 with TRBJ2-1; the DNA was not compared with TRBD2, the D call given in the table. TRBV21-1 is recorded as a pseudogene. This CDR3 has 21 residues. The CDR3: CASSKTYRGGGLAGVFNEQFF. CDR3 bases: TGTGCCAGCAGCAAGACATACAGGGGCGGTGGACTAGCGGGAGTATTCAATGAGCAGTTCTTC.

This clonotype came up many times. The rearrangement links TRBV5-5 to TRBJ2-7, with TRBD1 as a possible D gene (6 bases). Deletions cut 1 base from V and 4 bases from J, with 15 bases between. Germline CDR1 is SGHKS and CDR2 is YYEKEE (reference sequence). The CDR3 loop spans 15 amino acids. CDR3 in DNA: TGTGCCAGCAGCTTGAGTCCCGGGACAATTTACGAGCAGTACTTC. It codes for CASSLSPGTIYEQYF.

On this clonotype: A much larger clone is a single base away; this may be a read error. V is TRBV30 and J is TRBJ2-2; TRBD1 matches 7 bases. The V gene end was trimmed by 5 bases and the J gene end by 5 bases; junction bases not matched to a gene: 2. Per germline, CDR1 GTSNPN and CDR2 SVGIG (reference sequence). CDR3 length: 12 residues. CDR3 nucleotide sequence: TGTGCCTGGGGCAGGGGGACCGGGGAGCTGTTTTTT. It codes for CAWGRGTGELFF.

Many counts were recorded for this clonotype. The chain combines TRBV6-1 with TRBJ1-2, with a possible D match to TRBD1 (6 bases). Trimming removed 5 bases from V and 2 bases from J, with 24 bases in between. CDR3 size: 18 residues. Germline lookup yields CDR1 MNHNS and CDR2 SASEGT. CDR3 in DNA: TGTGCCAGCAGTACCCTCGAAACAGGGAAAAAAATGAACTATGGCTACACCTTC. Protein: CASSTLETGKKMNYGYTF.

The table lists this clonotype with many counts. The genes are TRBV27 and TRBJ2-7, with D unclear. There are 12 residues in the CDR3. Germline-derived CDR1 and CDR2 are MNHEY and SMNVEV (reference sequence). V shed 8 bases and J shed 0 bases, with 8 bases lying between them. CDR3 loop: CASGSVSYEQYF. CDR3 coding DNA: TGTGCCAGCGGTAGTGTCTCCTACGAGCAGTACTTC.

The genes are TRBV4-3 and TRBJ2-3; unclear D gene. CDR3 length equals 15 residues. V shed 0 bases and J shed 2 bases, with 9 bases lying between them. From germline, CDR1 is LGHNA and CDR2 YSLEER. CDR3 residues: CASSQERTYTDTQYF. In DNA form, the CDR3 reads TGCGCCAGCAGCCAAGAACGCACCTACACAGATACGCAGTATTTT.

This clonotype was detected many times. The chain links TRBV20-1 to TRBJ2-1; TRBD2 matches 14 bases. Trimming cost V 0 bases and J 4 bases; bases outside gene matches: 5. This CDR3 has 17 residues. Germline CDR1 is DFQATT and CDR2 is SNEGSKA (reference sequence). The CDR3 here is CSARDQGLAGDYNEQFF. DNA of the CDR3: TGCAGTGCTAGAGATCAGGGACTAGCGGGGGATTACAATGAGCAGTTCTTC.

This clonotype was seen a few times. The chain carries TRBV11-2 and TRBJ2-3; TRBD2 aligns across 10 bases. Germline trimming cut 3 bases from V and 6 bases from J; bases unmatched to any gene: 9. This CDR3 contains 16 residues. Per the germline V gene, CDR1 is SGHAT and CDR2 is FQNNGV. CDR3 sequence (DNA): TGTGCCAGCAGCTTTTTTCTAGCGGGGGAAGAGGATACGCAGTATTTT. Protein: CASSFFLAGEEDTQYF.

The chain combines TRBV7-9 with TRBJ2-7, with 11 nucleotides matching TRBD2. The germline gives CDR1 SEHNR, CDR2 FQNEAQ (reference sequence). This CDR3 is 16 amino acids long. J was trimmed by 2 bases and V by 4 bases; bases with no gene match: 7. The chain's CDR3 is CASSSTLAGGTYEQYF. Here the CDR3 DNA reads TGTGCCAGCAGCTCCACCCTAGCGGGGGGTACCTACGAGCAGTACTTC.

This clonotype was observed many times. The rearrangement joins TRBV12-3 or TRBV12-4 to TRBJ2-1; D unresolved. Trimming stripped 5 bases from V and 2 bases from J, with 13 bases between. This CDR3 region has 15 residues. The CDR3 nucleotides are TGTGCCAGCAGTGGTAGTTCCGTCCCCTACAATGAGCAGTTCTTC. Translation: CASSGSSVPYNEQFF.

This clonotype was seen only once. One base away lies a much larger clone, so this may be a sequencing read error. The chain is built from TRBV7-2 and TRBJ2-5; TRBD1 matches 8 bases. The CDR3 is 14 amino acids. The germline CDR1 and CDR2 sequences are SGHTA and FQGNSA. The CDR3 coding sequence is TGTGCCATCAGCTTGGGGACAGGCATTGAGACCCAGTACTTC. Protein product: CAISLGTGIETQYF. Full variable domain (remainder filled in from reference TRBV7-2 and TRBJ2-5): GAGVSQSPSNKVTEKGKDVELRCDPISGHTALYWYRQSLGQGLEFLIYFQGNSAPDKSGLPSDRFSAERTGGSVSTLTIQRTQQEDSAVYLCAISLGTGIETQYFGPGTRLLVL.

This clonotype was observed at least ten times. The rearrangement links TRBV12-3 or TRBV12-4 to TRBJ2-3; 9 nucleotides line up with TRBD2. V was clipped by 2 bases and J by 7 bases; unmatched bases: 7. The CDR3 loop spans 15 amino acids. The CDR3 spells CASSLQSSGMNTQYF. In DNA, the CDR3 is TGTGCCAGCAGTTTACAGTCTAGCGGGATGAATACGCAGTATTTT.